The clone carrying this T cell receptor (beta chain) occurred a few times. Antigen unknown. The record originates from a study of T-cell memory formation after mild COVID-19. Study-wide context: Clustering of TCRs was largely donor specific.

The 5'RACE method, run with constant-segment primers, produced TCR alpha and TCR beta cDNA libraries (carrying sample barcodes and UMIs). MiXCR, run by TCRdb on the 5' RACE reads, gives a single entry per CDR3 protein. In the table there are a few hundred thousand distinct CDR3 sequences, 16% of which are singletons. General study results and limits: Clones that shrank (day 15 to 85) were balanced CD4/CD8, whereas later expanders leaned CD4+. Mostly located in CM and EM were contracting CD4+ clones, with contracting CD8+ clones located in EMRA.

Trimming removed 0 bases from V and 5 bases from J, with 8 bases in between. The germline V gene encodes CDR1 SGHTA and CDR2 FQGTGA. CDR3 length: 14 residues. This TCR was recovered from a man younger than 35 who had mild COVID-19 (a few samples of this study predate the infection). Cell type and time point are not known. Sequencing input: PBMCs or a T cell subset sorted from them (not recorded which). The V call is TRBV7-3, the J call TRBJ2-1, with a tentative D call TRBD2 (5 bases). CDR3 amino acids: CASSLTEAHNEQFF. As DNA, the CDR3 is TGTGCCAGCAGCTTAACGGAGGCCCACAATGAGCAGTTCTTC.